These T cell receptor beta chains were read from a single sample in a study of beta chain features in type 1 diabetes. TCRdb's copy holds only in-frame clones and misses some; the assay was immunoSEQ multiplex PCR. The table lists 350,000 to 450,000 clones, over 13% of them singletons, with approximately 0.019% in the top ten. The specimen sequenced was naive CD4+ T cells from blood. The source of these receptors is a woman aged 18-30 years in good health. Each CDR3 is given with its conserved first and last residue. D genes are given only for firm matches. Not every row has a clone size; where given, it reads once, few, many or a size class.

clone size: NA; J gene: TRBJ1-1; V gene: TRBV7-9; D gene: TRBD1; CDR3 protein: CASSSSTGDFGAFF; CDR3 DNA: TGTGCCAGCAGTTCGTCGACAGGGGATTTTGGAGCTTTCTTT
clone size: few; J gene: TRBJ2-1; V gene: TRBV7-2; D gene: TRBD2; CDR3 protein: CASSLVGREGYNEQFF; CDR3 DNA: TGTGCCAGCAGCTTAGTCGGGCGGGAGGGATACAATGAGCAGTTCTTC
clone size: NA; J gene: TRBJ2-1; V gene: TRBV6-5; D gene: TRBD2; CDR3 protein: CASSSYGSGMGNEQFF; CDR3 DNA: TGTGCCAGCAGTTCGTACGGTAGCGGGATGGGCAATGAGCAGTTCTTC
clone size: NA; J gene: TRBJ2-3; V gene: TRBV5-1; D gene: TRBD1; CDR3 protein: CASSLVRDRNTDTQYF; CDR3 DNA: TGCGCCAGCAGCTTGGTCCGGGACAGAAACACAGATACGCAGTATTTT
clone size: few; J gene: TRBJ1-1; V gene: TRBV29-1; D gene: NA; CDR3 protein: CSVGTGNTEAFF; CDR3 DNA: TGCAGCGTTGGGACGGGAAACACTGAAGCTTTCTTT
clone size: few; J gene: TRBJ2-7; V gene: TRBV5-4; D gene: TRBD2; CDR3 protein: CASSLGLAAPYEQYF; CDR3 DNA: TGTGCCAGCAGCTTGGGGCTAGCGGCCCCCTACGAGCAGTACTTC
clone size: NA; J gene: TRBJ2-7; V gene: TRBV28; D gene: TRBD2; CDR3 protein: CASINSGTSGRRTYEQYF; CDR3 DNA: TGTGCCAGCATCAATTCGGGGACTAGCGGGAGAAGGACCTACGAGCAGTACTTC
clone size: few; J gene: TRBJ2-3; V gene: TRBV11-2; D gene: NA; CDR3 protein: CASSPGVADTQYF; CDR3 DNA: TGTGCCAGCAGCCCGGGGGTGGCAGATACGCAGTATTTT
clone size: NA; J gene: TRBJ2-7; V gene: TRBV9; D gene: TRBD2; CDR3 protein: CASSVSSGSSYEQYF; CDR3 DNA: TGTGCCAGCAGCGTCTCTAGCGGGAGTTCCTACGAGCAGTACTTC
clone size: few; J gene: TRBJ1-1; V gene: TRBV11-2; D gene: NA; CDR3 protein: CASSLGQIAEAFF; CDR3 DNA: TGTGCCAGCAGCTTAGGGCAGATCGCTGAAGCTTTCTTT
clone size: NA; J gene: TRBJ2-3; V gene: TRBV7-8; D gene: TRBD1; CDR3 protein: CASSLRDRGLPDTQYF; CDR3 DNA: TGTGCCAGCAGCTTAAGGGACAGGGGGCTTCCAGATACGCAGTATTTT
clone size: NA; J gene: TRBJ1-2; V gene: TRBV6-4; D gene: TRBD1; CDR3 protein: CASSYRGVAFF; CDR3 DNA: TGTGCCAGCAGTTACAGGGGGGTTGCCTTCTTC
clone size: NA; J gene: TRBJ2-1; V gene: TRBV9; D gene: TRBD2; CDR3 protein: CASSVGTSGTPEFF; CDR3 DNA: TGTGCCAGCAGCGTAGGCACTAGCGGGACCCCGGAGTTCTTC
clone size: NA; J gene: TRBJ2-2; V gene: TRBV18; D gene: TRBD1; CDR3 protein: CASSPRDRDAGELFF; CDR3 DNA: TGTGCCAGCTCACCCCGGGACAGGGACGCCGGGGAGCTGTTTTTT
clone size: NA; J gene: TRBJ2-7; V gene: TRBV4-1; D gene: TRBD2; CDR3 protein: CASSQDGQRGSYEQYF; CDR3 DNA: TGCGCCAGCAGCCAAGATGGTCAGCGGGGCTCCTACGAGCAGTACTTC
clone size: NA; J gene: TRBJ1-1; V gene: TRBV6-1; D gene: NA; CDR3 protein: CASRPQFTEAFF; CDR3 DNA: TGTGCCAGCAGGCCACAGTTCACTGAAGCTTTCTTT
clone size: few; J gene: TRBJ1-2; V gene: TRBV11-1; D gene: TRBD1; CDR3 protein: CASSQDREKYGYTF; CDR3 DNA: TGTGCCAGCAGCCAGGACAGGGAGAAATATGGCTACACCTTC
clone size: NA; J gene: TRBJ2-1; V gene: TRBV5-1; D gene: TRBD2; CDR3 protein: CASRPSSGSSYNEQFF; CDR3 DNA: TGCGCCAGCAGACCCTCAAGCGGGAGCTCCTACAATGAGCAGTTCTTC
clone size: NA; J gene: TRBJ1-1; V gene: TRBV7-8; D gene: NA; CDR3 protein: CASSAGTEAFF; CDR3 DNA: TGTGCCAGCAGTGCGGGGACTGAAGCTTTCTTT
clone size: NA; J gene: TRBJ2-3; V gene: TRBV18; D gene: NA; CDR3 protein: CASSTLSADTQYF; CDR3 DNA: TGTGCCAGCTCAACTCTATCGGCAGATACGCAGTATTTT
clone size: few; J gene: TRBJ1-1; V gene: TRBV29-1; D gene: NA; CDR3 protein: CSAWLRETNTEAFF; CDR3 DNA: TGCAGCGCATGGCTCCGGGAGACAAACACTGAAGCTTTCTTT
clone size: NA; J gene: TRBJ2-7; V gene: TRBV14; D gene: TRBD1; CDR3 protein: CASTAGTGGGEQYF; CDR3 DNA: TGTGCCAGCACCGCCGGGACAGGGGGCGGTGAGCAGTACTTC
clone size: NA; J gene: TRBJ2-6; V gene: TRBV28; D gene: NA; CDR3 protein: CASLIGTGSGANVLTF; CDR3 DNA: TGTGCCAGCTTAATAGGAACGGGCTCTGGGGCCAACGTCCTGACTTTC
clone size: few; J gene: TRBJ1-2; V gene: TRBV7-2; D gene: NA; CDR3 protein: CASSLSPGNYGYTF; CDR3 DNA: TGTGCCAGCAGCTTATCCCCAGGGAACTATGGCTACACCTTC
clone size: NA; J gene: TRBJ2-5; V gene: TRBV7-2; D gene: NA; CDR3 protein: CASSLAGVRVQETQYF; CDR3 DNA: TGTGCCAGCAGCTTAGCGGGAGTTCGGGTTCAAGAGACCCAGTACTTC
clone size: NA; J gene: TRBJ1-2; V gene: TRBV27; D gene: NA; CDR3 protein: CASGVRQGFGYTF; CDR3 DNA: TGTGCCAGTGGTGTGCGGCAGGGGTTTGGCTACACCTTC
clone size: NA; J gene: TRBJ1-1; V gene: TRBV4-3; D gene: TRBD1; CDR3 protein: CASRGQENTEAFF; CDR3 DNA: TGCGCCAGCAGGGGACAGGAGAACACTGAAGCTTTCTTT
clone size: NA; J gene: TRBJ2-1; V gene: TRBV14; D gene: TRBD1; CDR3 protein: CASSQAGQGAYNEQFF; CDR3 DNA: TGTGCCAGCAGCCAAGCGGGACAGGGTGCCTACAATGAGCAGTTCTTC
clone size: few; J gene: TRBJ1-1; V gene: TRBV30; D gene: NA; CDR3 protein: CAWSTLGGTEAFF; CDR3 DNA: TGTGCCTGGAGTACCCTCGGGGGCACTGAAGCTTTCTTT
clone size: few; J gene: TRBJ1-5; V gene: TRBV9; D gene: TRBD1; CDR3 protein: CASSVTIDRDQPQHF; CDR3 DNA: TGTGCCAGCAGCGTAACCATAGACAGGGATCAGCCCCAGCATTTT
clone size: NA; J gene: TRBJ2-1; V gene: TRBV19; D gene: NA; CDR3 protein: CASARLSSYNEQFF; CDR3 DNA: TGTGCCAGTGCCCGTCTGAGCTCCTACAATGAGCAGTTCTTC
clone size: few; J gene: TRBJ1-5; V gene: TRBV6-9; D gene: NA; CDR3 protein: CASTGSVLLRCDQPQHF; CDR3 DNA: TGTGCCAGCACAGGGTCAGTTTTGCTTCGGTGTGATCAGCCCCAGCATTTT
clone size: NA; J gene: TRBJ2-6; V gene: TRBV6-5; D gene: NA; CDR3 protein: CASTARVSGANVLTF; CDR3 DNA: TGTGCCAGCACCGCCAGGGTCTCCGGGGCCAACGTCCTGACTTTC
clone size: few; J gene: TRBJ2-1; V gene: TRBV7-3; D gene: TRBD2; CDR3 protein: CASSPTSGNYNEQFF; CDR3 DNA: TGTGCCAGCAGCCCCACTAGCGGGAACTACAATGAGCAGTTCTTC
clone size: NA; J gene: TRBJ2-7; V gene: TRBV5-1; D gene: TRBD2; CDR3 protein: CASSQGLAGYEQYF; CDR3 DNA: TGCGCCAGCAGCCAAGGACTAGCGGGCTACGAGCAGTACTTC
clone size: NA; J gene: TRBJ2-5; V gene: TRBV7-2; D gene: NA; CDR3 protein: CASSPRETQYF; CDR3 DNA: TGTGCCAGCAGCCCCCGGGAGACCCAGTACTTC
clone size: NA; J gene: TRBJ1-2; V gene: TRBV5-1; D gene: NA; CDR3 protein: CASSFGREDGYTF; CDR3 DNA: TGCGCCAGCAGCTTCGGACGGGAAGATGGCTACACCTTC
clone size: NA; J gene: TRBJ1-5; V gene: TRBV30; D gene: NA; CDR3 protein: CAWSVLRGNQPQHF; CDR3 DNA: TGTGCCTGGAGTGTACTTCGCGGAAATCAGCCCCAGCATTTT
clone size: few; J gene: TRBJ2-7; V gene: TRBV2; D gene: TRBD1; CDR3 protein: CASRGQGRTYEQYF; CDR3 DNA: TGTGCCAGCAGGGGACAGGGGCGGACCTACGAGCAGTACTTC
clone size: few; J gene: TRBJ2-4; V gene: TRBV6-4; D gene: NA; CDR3 protein: CASSDRGGIQYF; CDR3 DNA: TGTGCCAGCAGTGACAGGGGAGGAATTCAGTACTTC
clone size: few; J gene: TRBJ1-2; V gene: TRBV28; D gene: NA; CDR3 protein: CASSLTGYGYTF; CDR3 DNA: TGTGCCAGCAGTCTGACAGGCTATGGCTACACCTTC
clone size: NA; J gene: TRBJ2-1; V gene: TRBV9; D gene: NA; CDR3 protein: CASSVDEGVFNEQFF; CDR3 DNA: TGTGCCAGCAGCGTAGATGAGGGAGTTTTCAATGAGCAGTTCTTC
clone size: few; J gene: TRBJ2-7; V gene: TRBV28; D gene: NA; CDR3 protein: CASSPAALTGLNSYEQYF; CDR3 DNA: TGTGCCAGCAGTCCCGCCGCTCTCACAGGGTTGAACTCCTACGAGCAGTACTTC
clone size: few; J gene: TRBJ2-6; V gene: TRBV30; D gene: TRBD1; CDR3 protein: CAGQGLSGANVLTF; CDR3 DNA: TGTGCCGGACAGGGTTTGTCTGGGGCCAACGTCCTGACTTTC
clone size: few; J gene: TRBJ1-4; V gene: TRBV5-4; D gene: NA; CDR3 protein: CASSFNAYGQQQLFF; CDR3 DNA: TGTGCCAGCAGCTTCAATGCTTATGGACAGCAGCAACTGTTTTTT
clone size: few; J gene: TRBJ2-7; V gene: TRBV4-1; D gene: TRBD2; CDR3 protein: CASSQLATSSYEQYF; CDR3 DNA: TGCGCCAGCAGTCAACTAGCGACGAGCTCCTACGAGCAGTACTTC
clone size: NA; J gene: TRBJ2-7; V gene: TRBV11-2; D gene: NA; CDR3 protein: CASSHSGDLAYEQYF; CDR3 DNA: TGTGCCAGCAGCCATTCGGGGGACCTGGCCTACGAGCAGTACTTC
clone size: NA; J gene: TRBJ1-1; V gene: TRBV4-3; D gene: NA; CDR3 protein: CASSQTRTGNTEAFF; CDR3 DNA: TGCGCCAGCAGCCAAACCAGGACTGGAAACACTGAAGCTTTCTTT
clone size: few; J gene: TRBJ2-7; V gene: TRBV28; D gene: TRBD2; CDR3 protein: CASSFATSGTYEQYF; CDR3 DNA: TGTGCCAGCAGTTTTGCGACTAGCGGCACCTACGAGCAGTACTTC
clone size: few; J gene: TRBJ2-5; V gene: TRBV5-5; D gene: NA; CDR3 protein: CASSLVSQGETQYF; CDR3 DNA: TGTGCCAGCAGCTTGGTGTCCCAGGGAGAGACCCAGTACTTC
clone size: few; J gene: TRBJ2-3; V gene: TRBV29-1; D gene: TRBD2; CDR3 protein: CSVRTSGRRDTQYF; CDR3 DNA: TGCAGCGTCCGGACTAGCGGGAGAAGAGATACGCAGTATTTT
clone size: few; J gene: TRBJ2-4; V gene: TRBV4-2; D gene: NA; CDR3 protein: CASSQGSGLAKNIQYF; CDR3 DNA: TGTGCCAGCAGCCAAGGGTCGGGATTAGCCAAAAACATTCAGTACTTC
clone size: NA; J gene: TRBJ1-3; V gene: TRBV7-9; D gene: NA; CDR3 protein: CASSPGVSGNTIYF; CDR3 DNA: TGTGCCAGCAGCCCAGGGGTCTCTGGAAACACCATATATTTT
clone size: few; J gene: TRBJ2-1; V gene: TRBV28; D gene: NA; CDR3 protein: CASLSYRALYNEQFF; CDR3 DNA: TGTGCCAGCCTATCTTACAGGGCCCTGTACAATGAGCAGTTCTTC